This T cell receptor (beta chain) stems from a study of T cells in Graves' hyperthyroidism and ophthalmopathy. Across the study: Any treatment followed the collection of peripheral blood at initial diagnosis. Study-wide results and limits: In the blood, most expanded thyroid clonotypes above 0.001 appeared as well. The model forecast ophthalmopathy, anticipating it by a median about six months before onset.

There are 12 residues in the CDR3. CDR1 SGHAT and CDR2 FQNNGV come from the germline V gene. V was pared by 0 bases and J by 5 bases, with 4 bases between. This clonotype was observed at least ten times. Its antigen is undetermined. Amplification of TCR beta CDR3 regions used RNA as the template. A first-round RT-PCR of the TCR CDR3 used the HTBI primer set. Each CDR3 protein is one row after TCRdb ran MiXCR on the multiplex PCR reads. In the table there are around 400,000 distinct CDR3 sequences, roughly 13% of which are singletons. The chain is built from TRBV11-2 and TRBJ2-5; D is uncertain. The sequence derives from a woman aged 18-30 years with Graves' hyperthyroidism. The sample taken for sequencing was blood. CDR3 in amino acids: CASSLDLETQYF. For the CDR3, the DNA is TGTGCCAGCAGCTTAGATCTGGAGACCCAGTACTTC. Together with reference TRBV11-2 and TRBJ2-5, the CDR3 gives the full variable domain: EAGVAQSPRYKIIEKRQSVAFWCNPISGHATLYWYQQILGQGPKLLIQFQNNGVVDDSQLPKDRFSAERLKGVDSTLKIQPAKLEDSAVYLCASSLDLETQYFGPGTRLLVL.